This record concerns one T cell receptor beta chain sequence. Its specificity is unknown. This entry is derived from a study of T cell responses to AZD1222 COVID-19 vaccine. Study-wide results and caveats: White British donors predominated, females outnumbered males, and clonal diversity was possibly underestimated. Mapped onto spike, vaccine-associated CD4 TCRs spanned it and were dominant at 160-218 and 743-854.

V lost 6 bases, J lost 6 bases, and 11 bases lay in between. Germline V lookup: CDR1 SNHLY, CDR2 FYNNEI. The length of the CDR3 is 13 residues. Using immunoSEQ multiplex PCR, the repertoire was profiled, and TCRdb retains in-frame clones only, with some absent. The table records over 100,000 clones, 88% of them present only once. The sample was peripheral blood, taken on day 0 of AZD1222 vaccination. This sequence was found in an adult in good health. The chain uses TRBV2 and TRBJ2-2, with D possibly TRBD1 on 5 matching bases. The DNA for the CDR3 is TGTGCCAGCAGACAGGTCTTAGCCGGGGAGCTGTTTTTT. This encodes CASRQVLAGELFF.